The clone carrying this T cell receptor beta chain was recorded a few times. The CDR3 covers 11 residues. Germline CDR1 and CDR2: DFQATT and SNEGSKA (reference sequence). V was pared by 3 bases and J by 4 bases, with 6 bases between. The source of the sample is a study of blood T cell repertoires in COVID-19. Across the whole study: The United States, Italy and Spain provided the acute and convalescent COVID-19 samples. T cells, B-cell-depleted T cells, or PBMCs provided the cDNA or gDNA that served as material.

Per the authors' pipeline: Amplification from reference gene primers served as the basis for estimated nucleated cell counts. Profiling relied on immunoSEQ multiplex PCR, and the TCRdb table lists in-frame clones only, not all of them. D and trimming were read from the DNA, whereas the V and J calls and clone size are those reported in that table. The sample lists 63,000 or so clones, around 92% occurring once. J is TRBJ1-2 and V is TRBV20-1; possible D gene TRBD1, 5 bases. The receptor was derived from a man aged 60 to 69 with acute or convalescent COVID-19. Source material: peripheral blood. CDR3 sequence: CSASDSYGYTF. As DNA, the CDR3 is TGCAGTGCTAGCGACAGCTATGGCTACACCTTC.